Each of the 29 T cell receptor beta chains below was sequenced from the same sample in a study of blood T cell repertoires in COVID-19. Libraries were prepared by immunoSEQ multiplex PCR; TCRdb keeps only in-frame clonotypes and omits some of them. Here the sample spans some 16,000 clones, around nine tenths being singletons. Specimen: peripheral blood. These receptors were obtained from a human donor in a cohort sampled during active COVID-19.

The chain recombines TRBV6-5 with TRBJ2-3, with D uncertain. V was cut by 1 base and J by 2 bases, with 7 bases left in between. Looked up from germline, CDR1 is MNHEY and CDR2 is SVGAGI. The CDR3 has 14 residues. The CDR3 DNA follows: TGTGCCAGCAGTTACTGGCTCCTCACAGATACGCAGTATTTT. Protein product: CASSYWLLTDTQYF.

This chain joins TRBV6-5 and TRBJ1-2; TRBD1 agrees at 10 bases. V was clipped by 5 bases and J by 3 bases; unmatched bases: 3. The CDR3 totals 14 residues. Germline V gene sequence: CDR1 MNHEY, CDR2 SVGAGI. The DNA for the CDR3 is TGTGCCAGCAGTAGACAGGGGGCCGACTATGGCTACACCTTC. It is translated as CASSRQGADYGYTF.

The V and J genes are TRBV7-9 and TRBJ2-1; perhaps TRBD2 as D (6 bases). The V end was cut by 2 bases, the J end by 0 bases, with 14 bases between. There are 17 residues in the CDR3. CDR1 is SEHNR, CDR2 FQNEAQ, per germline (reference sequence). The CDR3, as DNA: TGTGCCAGCAGCTTAATACGCGGGGCGAGCTCCTACAATGAGCAGTTCTTC. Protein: CASSLIRGASSYNEQFF.

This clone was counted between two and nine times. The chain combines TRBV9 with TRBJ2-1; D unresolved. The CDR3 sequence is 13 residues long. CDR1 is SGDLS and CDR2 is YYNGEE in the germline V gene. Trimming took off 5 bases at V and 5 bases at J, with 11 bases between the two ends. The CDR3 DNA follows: TGTGCCAGCAGTTTTACACTAAACAATGAGCAGTTCTTC. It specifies CASSFTLNNEQFF.

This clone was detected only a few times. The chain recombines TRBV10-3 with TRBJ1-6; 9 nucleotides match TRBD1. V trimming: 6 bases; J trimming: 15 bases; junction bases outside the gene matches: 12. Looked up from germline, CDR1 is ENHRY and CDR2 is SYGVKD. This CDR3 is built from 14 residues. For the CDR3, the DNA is TGTGCCATCAGCCCCGGGACAGGGACATATCGCCTCCACTTT. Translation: CAISPGTGTYRLHF.

The chain's CDR3 is CASSRLAANEQFF. The CDR3 DNA reads TGTGCCAGCAGCCGGCTAGCGGCCAATGAGCAGTTCTTC. V gene TRBV3-1 (or the pseudogene TRBV3-2) combines with J gene TRBJ2-1, with 7 bases identical to TRBD2. Germline assignment: CDR1 LGHDT and CDR2 YNNKEL (reference sequence). The CDR3 contains 13 residues. V trimming: 4 bases; J trimming: 6 bases; junction bases outside the gene matches: 3.

The CDR3 DNA reads TGTGCCAGCAGCCCAGGGACAGGGTCGACTGAAGCTTTCTTT. Translation gives CASSPGTGSTEAFF. The chain is built from TRBV6-5 and TRBJ1-1, with 9 bases that match TRBD1. The CDR3 extends over 14 amino acids. Germline CDR1 reads MNHEY; CDR2 reads SVGAGI. The V gene end was trimmed by 6 bases and the J gene end by 5 bases; junction bases not matched to a gene: 7.

The CDR3 nucleotides read TGTGCCAGCTCACCCGAGGGCCGAGCTAACTATGGCTACACCTTC. It yields the protein CASSPEGRANYGYTF. The chain recombines TRBV18 with TRBJ1-2; no reliable D call. With 3 bases removed from V and 0 bases from J, the gap between germline ends came to 11 bases. There are 15 residues in the CDR3. The V gene's germline CDR1 is KGHSH and CDR2 LQKENI.

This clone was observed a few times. CDR3: CASSVGVAGLETQYF. The CDR3 DNA sequence: TGTGCCAGCAGCGTAGGCGTCGCGGGGCTAGAGACCCAGTACTTC. The genes are TRBV9 and TRBJ2-5; possibly TRBD2 for D (6 bases). CDR1 SGDLS and CDR2 YYNGEE come from the germline V gene. V was shortened by 0 bases and J by 4 bases, with 13 bases between the two germline ends. The CDR3 is made up of 15 amino acids.

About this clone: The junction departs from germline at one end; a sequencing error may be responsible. The CDR3 is CASTIVATGSTIYF. DNA of the CDR3: TGTGCCAGCACCATAGTAGCGACAGGAAGCACCATATATTTT. The V call is TRBV6-6, the J call TRBJ1-3; maybe TRBD1 (6 bases). This CDR3 is built from 14 residues. The germline CDR1 and CDR2 sequences are MNHNY and SVGAGI (reference sequence).

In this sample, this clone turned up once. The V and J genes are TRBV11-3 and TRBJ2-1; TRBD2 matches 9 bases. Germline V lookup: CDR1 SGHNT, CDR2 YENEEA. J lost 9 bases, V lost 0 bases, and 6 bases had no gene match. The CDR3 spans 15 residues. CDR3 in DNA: TGTGCCAGCAGCTTAGAAGGTAGCGGGGGAGGTGAGCAGTTCTTC. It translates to CASSLEGSGGGEQFF.

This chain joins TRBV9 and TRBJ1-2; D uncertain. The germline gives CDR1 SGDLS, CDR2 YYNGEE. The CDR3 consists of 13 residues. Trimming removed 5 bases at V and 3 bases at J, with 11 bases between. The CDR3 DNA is TGTGCCAGCAGTGGGGAGGGTTACTATGGCTACACCTTC. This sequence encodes CASSGEGYYGYTF.

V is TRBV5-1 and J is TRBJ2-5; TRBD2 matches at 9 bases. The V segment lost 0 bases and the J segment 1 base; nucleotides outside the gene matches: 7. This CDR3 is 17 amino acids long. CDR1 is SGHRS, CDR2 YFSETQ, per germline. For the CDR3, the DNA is TGCGCCAGCAGCTTGGCCATTCAGCGGGGGGTCCAAGAGACCCAGTACTTC. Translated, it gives CASSLAIQRGVQETQYF.

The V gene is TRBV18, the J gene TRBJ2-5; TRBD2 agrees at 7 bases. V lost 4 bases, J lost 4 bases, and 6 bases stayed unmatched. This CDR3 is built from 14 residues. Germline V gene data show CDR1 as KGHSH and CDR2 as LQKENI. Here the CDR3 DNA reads TGTGCCAGCTCACTCGGAAGGGAGGGAGAGACCCAGTACTTC. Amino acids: CASSLGREGETQYF.

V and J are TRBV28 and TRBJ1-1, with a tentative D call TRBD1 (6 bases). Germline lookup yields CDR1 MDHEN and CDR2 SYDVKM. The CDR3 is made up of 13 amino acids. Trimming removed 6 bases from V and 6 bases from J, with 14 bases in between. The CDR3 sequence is CASSLPQGSEAFF. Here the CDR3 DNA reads TGTGCCAGCAGCCTTCCCCAGGGGTCTGAAGCTTTCTTT.

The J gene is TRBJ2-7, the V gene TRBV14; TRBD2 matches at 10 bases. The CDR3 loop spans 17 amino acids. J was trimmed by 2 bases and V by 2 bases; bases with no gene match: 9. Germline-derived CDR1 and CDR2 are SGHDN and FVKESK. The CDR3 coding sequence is TGTGCCAGCAGCCAAAGGTTCACTAGCGGGGAAACCTACGAGCAGTACTTC. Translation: CASSQRFTSGETYEQYF.

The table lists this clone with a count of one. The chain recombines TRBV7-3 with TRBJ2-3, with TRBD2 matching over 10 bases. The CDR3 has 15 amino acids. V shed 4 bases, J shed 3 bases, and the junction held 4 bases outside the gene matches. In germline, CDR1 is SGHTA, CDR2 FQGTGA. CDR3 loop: CASSSSGGVTDTQYF. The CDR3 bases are TGTGCCAGCAGCTCAAGCGGGGGGGTTACAGATACGCAGTATTTT.

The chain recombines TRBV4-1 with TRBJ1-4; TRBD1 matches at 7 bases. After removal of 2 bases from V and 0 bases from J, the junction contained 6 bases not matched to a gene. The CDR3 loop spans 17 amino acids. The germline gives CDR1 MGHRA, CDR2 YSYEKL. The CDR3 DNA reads TGCGCCAGCAGCCAAACTCCGGGACAGTCAACTAATGAAAAACTGTTTTTT. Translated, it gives CASSQTPGQSTNEKLFF.

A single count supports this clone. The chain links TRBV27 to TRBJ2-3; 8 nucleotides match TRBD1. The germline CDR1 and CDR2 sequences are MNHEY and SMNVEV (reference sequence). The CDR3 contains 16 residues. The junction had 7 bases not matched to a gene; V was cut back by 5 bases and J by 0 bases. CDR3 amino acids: CASSRQGASSTDTQYF. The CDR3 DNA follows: TGTGCCAGCAGTCGGCAGGGGGCGTCGAGCACAGATACGCAGTATTTT.

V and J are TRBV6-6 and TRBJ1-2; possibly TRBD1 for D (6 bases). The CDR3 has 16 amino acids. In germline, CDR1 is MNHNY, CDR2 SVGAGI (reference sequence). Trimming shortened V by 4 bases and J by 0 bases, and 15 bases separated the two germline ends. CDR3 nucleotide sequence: TGTGCCAGCAGTTCAAACGGACAGTTAACTAACTATGGCTACACCTTC. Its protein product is CASSSNGQLTNYGYTF.

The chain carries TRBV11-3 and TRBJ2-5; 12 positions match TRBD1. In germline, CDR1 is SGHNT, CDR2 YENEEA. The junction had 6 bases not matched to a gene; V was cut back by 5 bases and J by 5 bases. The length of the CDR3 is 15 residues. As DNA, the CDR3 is TGTGCCAGCAGCCCAGGGACAGGGGGCATGGAGACCCAGTACTTC. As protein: CASSPGTGGMETQYF. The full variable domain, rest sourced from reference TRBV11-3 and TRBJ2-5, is EAGVVQSPRYKIIEKKQPVAFWCNPISGHNTLYWYLQNLGQGPELLIRYENEEAVDDSQLPKDRFSAERLKGVDSTLKIQPAELGDSAVYLCASSPGTGGMETQYFGPGTRLLVL.

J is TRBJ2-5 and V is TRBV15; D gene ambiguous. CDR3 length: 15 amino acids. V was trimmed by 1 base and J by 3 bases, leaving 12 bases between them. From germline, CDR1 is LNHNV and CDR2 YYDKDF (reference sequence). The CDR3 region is CATSRVALGEETQYF. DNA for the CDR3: TGTGCCACCAGCAGAGTAGCCCTCGGAGAAGAGACCCAGTACTTC.

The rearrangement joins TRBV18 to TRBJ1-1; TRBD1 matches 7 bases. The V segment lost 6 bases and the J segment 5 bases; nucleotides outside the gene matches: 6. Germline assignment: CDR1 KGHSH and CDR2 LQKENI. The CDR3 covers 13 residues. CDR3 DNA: TGTGCCAGCTCCACCACCAGGGGGACTGAAGCTTTCTTT. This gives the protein CASSTTRGTEAFF.

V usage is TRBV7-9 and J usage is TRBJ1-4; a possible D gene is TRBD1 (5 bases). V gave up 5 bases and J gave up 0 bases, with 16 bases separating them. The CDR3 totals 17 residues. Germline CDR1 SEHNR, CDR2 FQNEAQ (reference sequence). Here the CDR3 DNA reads TGTGCCAGCAGCCACGGCGGGACCCTTCCAACTAATGAAAAACTGTTTTTT. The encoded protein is CASSHGGTLPTNEKLFF.

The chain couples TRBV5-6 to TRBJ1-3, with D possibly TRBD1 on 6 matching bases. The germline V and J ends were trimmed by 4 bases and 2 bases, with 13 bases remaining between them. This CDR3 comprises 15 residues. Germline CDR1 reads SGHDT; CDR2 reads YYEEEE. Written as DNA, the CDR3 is TGTGCCAGCAGCCGACCGGGACAAGCTGGAAACACCATATATTTT. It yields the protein CASSRPGQAGNTIYF.

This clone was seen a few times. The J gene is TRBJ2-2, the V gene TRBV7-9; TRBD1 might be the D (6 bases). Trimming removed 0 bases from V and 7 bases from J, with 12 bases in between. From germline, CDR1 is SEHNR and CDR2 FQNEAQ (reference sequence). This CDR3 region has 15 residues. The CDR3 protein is CASSLASGDGGELFF. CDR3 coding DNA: TGTGCCAGCAGCTTAGCGTCAGGGGATGGCGGGGAGCTGTTTTTT.

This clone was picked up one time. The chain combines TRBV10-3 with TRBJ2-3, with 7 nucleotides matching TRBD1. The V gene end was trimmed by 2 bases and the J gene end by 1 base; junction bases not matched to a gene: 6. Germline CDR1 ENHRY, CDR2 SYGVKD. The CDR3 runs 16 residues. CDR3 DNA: TGTGCCATCAGTGAGCGGGACAGACCACGCACAGATACGCAGTATTTT. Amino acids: CAISERDRPRTDTQYF.

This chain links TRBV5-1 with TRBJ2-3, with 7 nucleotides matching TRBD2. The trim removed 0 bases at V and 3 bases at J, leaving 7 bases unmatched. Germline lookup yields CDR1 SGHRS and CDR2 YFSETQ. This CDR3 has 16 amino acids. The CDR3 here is CASSLDGAGGTDTQYF. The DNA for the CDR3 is TGCGCCAGCAGCTTGGATGGAGCCGGGGGGACAGATACGCAGTATTTT.

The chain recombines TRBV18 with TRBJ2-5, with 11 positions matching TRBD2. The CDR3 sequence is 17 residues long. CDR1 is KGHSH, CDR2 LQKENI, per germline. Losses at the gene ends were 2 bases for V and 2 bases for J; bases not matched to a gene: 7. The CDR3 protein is CASSPSPLAGGQETQYF. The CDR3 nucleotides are TGTGCCAGCTCACCAAGCCCTCTAGCGGGGGGACAAGAGACCCAGTACTTC.